This T cell receptor (beta chain) was captured in a study of blood T cell repertoires in COVID-19. Overall study context: There were acute and convalescent COVID-19 samples, and they came from the United States, Italy and Spain. PBMCs, B-cell-depleted T cells, or T cells were the source of the cDNA or gDNA that made up the material.

Seattle researchers signed up patients amid active infection and tracked them longitudinally. The table lists this clone with a count of one. V was clipped by 7 bases and J by 0 bases, with 23 bases between them. The CDR3 loop spans 19 amino acids. Germline loops: CDR1 SGDLS, CDR2 YYNGEE. Assay: immunoSEQ multiplex PCR; the TCRdb copy retains only in-frame clones and omits some. This table holds approximately 240,000 clones, approximately 86% found once. The chain couples TRBV9 to TRBJ1-6; D is perhaps TRBD1 (6 bases). The receptor was isolated from a woman younger than 45 with COVID-19, enrolled during active disease. The sequencing input was peripheral blood. The CDR3 coding sequence is TGTGCCAGCCGTAAGAGGGGGGGGCAGGGGCGCTCCTATAATTCACCCCTCCACTTT. It yields the protein CASRKRGGQGRSYNSPLHF. The complete variable domain, with remaining parts taken from reference TRBV9 and TRBJ1-6, reads DSGVTQTPKHLITATGQRVTLRCSPRSGDLSVYWYQQSLDQGLQFLIQYYNGEERAKGNILERFSAQQFPDLHSELNLSSLELGDSALYFCASRKRGGQGRSYNSPLHFGNGTRLTVT.